A selection of T cell receptor beta chains follows, all from one sample in a study of blood T cell repertoires in COVID-19. The assay was immunoSEQ multiplex PCR, and TCRdb's table has in-frame clones only and misses some. The repertoire consists of approximately 51,000 clones, with 87% occurring once and the leading ten covering 2% to 2.5%. The specimen sequenced was peripheral blood. These receptors were obtained from a woman of 80 years or more with COVID-19, enrolled during active disease. Both conserved end residues are part of each CDR3. D genes are given only for firm matches. For some rows the clone size is stated as once, few or many, or as a class when expanded; others skip it.

J: TRBJ1-2; size: NA; V: TRBV21-1; D: NA; DNA: TGTGCCAGCAGCTCTCGGACAGGGGACTATGGCTACACCTTC; CDR3: CASSSRTGDYGYTF
J: TRBJ1-5; size: NA; V: TRBV19; D: NA; DNA: TGTGCCAGTAGTATGAGGGAGGGCAATCAGCCCCAGCATTTT; CDR3: CASSMREGNQPQHF
J: TRBJ1-2; size: NA; V: TRBV6-6; D: TRBD1; DNA: TGTGCCAGTACGGCGCGAGGACAGGGGGGACACTATGGCTACACCTTC; CDR3: CASTARGQGGHYGYTF
J: TRBJ2-3; size: NA; V: TRBV19; D: TRBD2; DNA: TGTGCCAGTAGTTTGGGACTAGCGGGAGGGTTAGATACGCAGTATTTT; CDR3: CASSLGLAGGLDTQYF
J: TRBJ1-3; size: few; V: TRBV6-2/TRBV6-3; D: TRBD1; DNA: TGTGCCAGCAGTCGGACAGGGGCTTCTGGAAACACCATATATTTT; CDR3: CASSRTGASGNTIYF
J: TRBJ2-1; size: NA; V: TRBV24-1; D: NA; DNA: TGTGCCTCTTCCGAAGGAGCTAAGGATGAGCAGTTCTTC; CDR3: CASSEGAKDEQFF
J: TRBJ2-7; size: NA; V: TRBV27; D: TRBD1; DNA: TGTGCCAGCAGTTTATCCCGCATACCGGGACAGAGGTCCTACGAGCAGTACTTC; CDR3: CASSLSRIPGQRSYEQYF
J: TRBJ2-2; size: NA; V: TRBV7-2; D: TRBD2; DNA: TGTGCCAGCAGCACCCGGACTAGCGGGGCCACCGGGGAGCTGTTTTTT; CDR3: CASSTRTSGATGELFF
J: TRBJ1-6; size: NA; V: TRBV19; D: TRBD1; DNA: TGTGCCAGTAGTATTGGGTGGACAGGGGAAGGTAATTCACCCCTCCACTTT; CDR3: CASSIGWTGEGNSPLHF
J: TRBJ1-1; size: NA; V: TRBV5-4; D: NA; DNA: TGTGCCAGCAGCTTGAAGGTCGGGGAAGCTTTCTTT; CDR3: CASSLKVGEAFF
J: TRBJ1-1; size: NA; V: TRBV7-2; D: NA; DNA: TGTGCCAGCAGCGATACTAAATTTTCGGGATGGAACACTGAAGCTTTCTTT; CDR3: CASSDTKFSGWNTEAFF
J: TRBJ2-1; size: NA; V: TRBV6-5; D: TRBD2; DNA: TGTGCCAGCAGTTACTCTGTGACTAGCGGCTTAAATGAGCAGTTCTTC; CDR3: CASSYSVTSGLNEQFF
J: TRBJ2-6; size: NA; V: TRBV27; D: TRBD1; DNA: TGTGCCAGCAGTTCCCCTCAGGGGGCAGGGACCTCTGGGGCCAACGTCCTGACTTTC; CDR3: CASSSPQGAGTSGANVLTF
J: TRBJ2-1; size: NA; V: TRBV18; D: NA; DNA: TGTGCCAGCCCCCAGCCACAGGACGGAACCTACAATGAGCAGTTCTTC; CDR3: CASPQPQDGTYNEQFF
J: TRBJ2-7; size: few; V: TRBV28; D: TRBD1; DNA: TGTGCCAGCATTACGGGACAGGGCTACGAGCAGTACTTC; CDR3: CASITGQGYEQYF
J: TRBJ2-6; size: NA; V: TRBV27; D: TRBD2; DNA: TGTGCCAGCAGTTTAATTGGGACTACCTACTCTGGGGCCAACGTCCTGACTTTC; CDR3: CASSLIGTTYSGANVLTF
J: TRBJ1-1; size: NA; V: TRBV2; D: NA; DNA: TGTGCCAGCAGTATCAGGGACACCGGAGTCACTGAAGCTTTCTTT; CDR3: CASSIRDTGVTEAFF
J: TRBJ2-3; size: NA; V: TRBV6-7; D: NA; DNA: TGTGCCAGCAGTTACCCCGAGGGTTGGGGAGGAGGGGATACGCAGTATTTT; CDR3: CASSYPEGWGGGDTQYF
J: TRBJ1-4; size: once; V: TRBV19; D: NA; DNA: TGTGCCAGTATAAGCCTTAATGAAAAACTGTTTTTT; CDR3: CASISLNEKLFF
J: TRBJ1-4; size: NA; V: TRBV28; D: NA; DNA: TGTGCCAGCAGTCCCCATGGAGGTAAACTGTTTTTT; CDR3: CASSPHGGKLFF
J: TRBJ2-7; size: once; V: TRBV7-9; D: TRBD2; DNA: TGTGCCAGCAGCGCGGGAGCCGTCTACGAGCAGTACTTC; CDR3: CASSAGAVYEQYF
J: TRBJ1-5; size: once; V: TRBV29-1; D: NA; DNA: TGCAGCGTTGGAGGAGTTAGCAATCAGCCCCAGCATTTT; CDR3: CSVGGVSNQPQHF
J: TRBJ2-7; size: NA; V: TRBV5-3; D: NA; DNA: TGTGCCAGAAGCTTGGGGGCAGGGGACAACTCCTACGAGCAGTACTTC; CDR3: CARSLGAGDNSYEQYF
J: TRBJ1-1; size: NA; V: TRBV6-6; D: NA; DNA: TGTGCCAGCAGCAGGACACATGAAGCTTTCTTT; CDR3: CASSRTHEAFF
J: TRBJ2-1; size: NA; V: TRBV10-3; D: NA; DNA: TGTGCCATCAGCCGACTAGAGAATGAGCAGTTCTTC; CDR3: CAISRLENEQFF
J: TRBJ2-5; size: NA; V: TRBV19; D: NA; DNA: TGTGCCAGTAGTATAGTCGGGGGTACGGAGACCCAGTACTTC; CDR3: CASSIVGGTETQYF
J: TRBJ2-5; size: NA; V: TRBV5-1; D: TRBD1; DNA: TGCGCCAGCAGCTCGAGGACAGGGGAAGAGACCCAGTACTTC; CDR3: CASSSRTGEETQYF
J: TRBJ2-2; size: NA; V: TRBV5-1; D: TRBD1; DNA: TGCGCCAGCAGCTTTATGGCCGTGACAGGGTTAGCCGGGGAGCTGTTTTTT; CDR3: CASSFMAVTGLAGELFF
J: TRBJ2-2; size: NA; V: TRBV27; D: NA; DNA: TGTGCCAGCAGAACCTTGGACAGGAACACCGGGGAGCTGTTTTTT; CDR3: CASRTLDRNTGELFF
J: TRBJ1-1; size: NA; V: TRBV5-1; D: NA; DNA: TGCGCCAGCAGTCTTGACACTGAAGCTTTCTTT; CDR3: CASSLDTEAFF
J: TRBJ2-1; size: NA; V: TRBV5-1; D: NA; DNA: TGCGCCAGCACCGTCTCCTACAATGAGCAGTTCTTC; CDR3: CASTVSYNEQFF
J: TRBJ1-5; size: few; V: TRBV18; D: TRBD1; DNA: TGTGCCAGCTCACAACGCGGCCAGGGGGGCAATCAGCCCCAGCATTTT; CDR3: CASSQRGQGGNQPQHF
J: TRBJ2-1; size: once; V: TRBV3-1/TRBV3-2; D: NA; DNA: TGTGCCAGCAGCCAAAAAGGGACTTCCCGAAACTTAGCATTCTTC; CDR3: CASSQKGTSRNLAFF
J: TRBJ1-5; size: few; V: TRBV2; D: TRBD1; DNA: TGTGCCAGCAGCCGAAGGCCGACAGGGAATAGCAATCAGCCCCAGCATTTT; CDR3: CASSRRPTGNSNQPQHF
J: TRBJ2-3; size: NA; V: TRBV24-1; D: NA; DNA: TGTGCCACCACACGACAGGCCACAGATACGCAGTATTTT; CDR3: CATTRQATDTQYF